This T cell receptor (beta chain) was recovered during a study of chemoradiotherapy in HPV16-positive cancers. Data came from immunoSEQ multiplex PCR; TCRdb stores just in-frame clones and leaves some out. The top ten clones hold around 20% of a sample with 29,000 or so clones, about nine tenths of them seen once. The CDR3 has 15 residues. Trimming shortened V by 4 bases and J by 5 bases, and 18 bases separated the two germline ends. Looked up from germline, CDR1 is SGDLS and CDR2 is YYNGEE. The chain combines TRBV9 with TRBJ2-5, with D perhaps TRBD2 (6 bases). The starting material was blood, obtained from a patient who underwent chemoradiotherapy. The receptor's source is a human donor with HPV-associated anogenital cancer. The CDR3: CASSPRWGVQETQYF. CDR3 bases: TGTGCCAGCAGCCCGCGATGGGGGGTCCAGGAGACCCAGTACTTC.